Listed here are 21 T cell receptor beta chains from one sample, sequenced in a study of T cells in Graves' hyperthyroidism and ophthalmopathy. TCR beta CDR3 region amplification was performed from RNA transcripts. The HTBI primer set served for first-round RT-PCR of the TCR CDR3. TCRdb redid the calling of the multiplex PCR reads with MiXCR, one entry per CDR3 protein. The data contain over 400,000 distinct CDR3 sequences, about 22% of them singletons. Sequenced material: blood. The receptor set was obtained from a woman in her seventies with Graves' ophthalmopathy.

This clonotype was picked up many times. The genes are TRBV2 and TRBJ1-2, with D tentatively TRBD1 (6 bases). V was pared by 5 bases and J by 6 bases, with 13 bases between. CDR1 and CDR2 from the germline V gene are SNHLY and FYNNEI. This CDR3 has 13 amino acids. CDR3 coding DNA: TGTGCCAGCAGTCCACAGGGACCCAATGGCTACACCTTC. Its protein product is CASSPQGPNGYTF.

This clonotype came up once. The chain couples TRBV7-9 to TRBJ2-7; D possibly corresponds to TRBD2 (7 bases). This CDR3 comprises 16 residues. V was trimmed by 0 bases and J by 7 bases, leaving 19 bases between them. Germline CDR1 reads SEHNR; CDR2 reads FQNEAQ (reference sequence). Here the CDR3 DNA reads TGTGCCAGCAGCTTAGCAGGGGGGGGGGCTTCGGCGGAGCAGTACTTC. This codes for CASSLAGGGASAEQYF.

In this sample, this clonotype turned up a few times. This chain uses TRBV24-1 with TRBJ2-3; 8 nucleotides align to TRBD2. Germline assignment: CDR1 KGHDR and CDR2 SFDVKD. There are 18 residues in the CDR3. J lost 0 bases, V lost 5 bases, and 12 bases had no gene match. CDR3 nucleotides: TGTGCCACCAGTGGCCCTCTCACTAGCGGAGCTAGCACAGATACGCAGTATTTT. Translating it yields CATSGPLTSGASTDTQYF.

This clonotype was seen a handful of times. The genes are TRBV19 and TRBJ1-5; 7 positions agree with TRBD1. Trimming at V came to 5 bases and at J to 6 bases, leaving 10 bases not matched to a gene. This CDR3 is 15 amino acids long. CDR1 and CDR2 (germline): LNHDA, SQIVND (reference sequence). The CDR3 here is CASSASTGQGQPQHF. CDR3 coding DNA: TGTGCCAGTAGTGCCTCGACAGGGCAGGGTCAGCCCCAGCATTTT.

This clonotype was seen repeatedly, ten times or more. V is TRBV20-1 and J is TRBJ2-5; tentative D call: TRBD2 (5 bases). The germline V gene has CDR1 DFQATT and CDR2 SNEGSKA (reference sequence). This CDR3 region has 11 residues. The germline V and J ends were trimmed by 3 bases and 7 bases, with 9 bases remaining between them. The chain's CDR3 is CSARRGGTQYF. CDR3 bases: TGCAGTGCTAGGAGAGGAGGGACCCAGTACTTC.

The rearrangement joins TRBV15 to TRBJ1-3, with 7 positions matching TRBD1. CDR1 LNHNV and CDR2 YYDKDF come from the germline V gene (reference sequence). CDR3 length: 16 amino acids. With V trimmed by 1 base and J by 9 bases, 12 bases remained unmatched. The CDR3 DNA is TGTGCCACCAGCAGAGCGAAGGGACAGCAAAGAAGCACCATATATTTT. Translation gives CATSRAKGQQRSTIYF.

This sequence joins TRBV7-3 and TRBJ2-7; D call uncertain. The length of the CDR3 is 14 residues. Trimming shortened V by 1 base and J by 2 bases, and 9 bases separated the two germline ends. The germline gives CDR1 SGHTA, CDR2 FQGTGA. DNA of the CDR3: TGTGCCAGCAGCTTAAATGCCAGACCCTACGAGCAGTACTTC. This gives the protein CASSLNARPYEQYF.

The J gene is TRBJ2-7, the V gene TRBV7-2; possibly TRBD2 for D (6 bases). The V gene lost 4 bases and the J gene lost 0 bases, with 13 bases spanning the gap. CDR3 size: 15 residues. From germline, CDR1 is SGHTA and CDR2 FQGNSA. The DNA for the CDR3 is TGTGCCAGCAGCTGGGACTTTAAAAGCTCCTACGAGCAGTACTTC. Translating it yields CASSWDFKSSYEQYF.

In this sample, this clonotype turned up a few times. The chain uses TRBV2 and TRBJ2-5, with 12 bases aligning to TRBD1. Germline lookup yields CDR1 SNHLY and CDR2 FYNNEI. CDR3 length equals 14 residues. V lost 7 bases, J lost 5 bases, and 5 bases stayed unmatched. The CDR3 coding sequence is TGTGCCAGCAATACGGGACAGGGGGCCGAGACCCAGTACTTC. Translated: CASNTGQGAETQYF.

This clonotype was seen more than once but under ten times. The rearrangement uses TRBV30 and TRBJ1-2; D is uncertain. Germline V gene data show CDR1 as GTSNPN and CDR2 as SVGIG (reference sequence). This CDR3 comprises 15 residues. Trimming removed 4 bases from V and 4 bases from J, with 19 bases in between. The CDR3 coding sequence is TGTGCCTGGAATTTTCGGCAGCTCGCATTCTATGGCTACACCTTC. This encodes CAWNFRQLAFYGYTF.

V usage is TRBV19 and J usage is TRBJ1-2; TRBD1 matches at 7 bases. The germline V gene has CDR1 LNHDA and CDR2 SQIVND (reference sequence). V trimming: 7 bases; J trimming: 7 bases; junction bases outside the gene matches: 12. This CDR3 has 14 amino acids. The CDR3 sequence: CASTLPGQPSGYTF. CDR3 sequence (DNA): TGTGCCAGTACCCTGCCGGGACAGCCCTCTGGCTACACCTTC.

Of note for this clonotype: This may stem from a read error, because a much larger clone lies one nucleotide away. The rearrangement joins TRBV12-3 or TRBV12-4 to TRBJ1-5; 8 bases align to TRBD1. The end of the DNA aligns better with TRBJ2-3, so the J call may be wrong. The CDR3 extends over 14 amino acids. CDR3 in amino acids: CASRYRGIHQPQYF. The CDR3 bases are TGTGCCAGCAGATACAGGGGGATACATCAGCCCCAGTATTTT.

This chain links TRBV7-3 with TRBJ2-1, with 8 bases matching TRBD2. Germline-derived CDR1 and CDR2 are SGHTA and FQGTGA. The CDR3 extends over 14 amino acids. Germline trimming cut 4 bases from V and 6 bases from J; bases unmatched to any gene: 5. The CDR3: CASSSWGTSNEQFF. In DNA, the CDR3 is TGTGCCAGCAGCTCCTGGGGGACTAGCAATGAGCAGTTCTTC.

This clonotype showed up many times. The rearrangement uses TRBV2 and TRBJ1-2; 8 bases map to TRBD1. The CDR3 extends over 20 amino acids. CDR1 is SNHLY and CDR2 is FYNNEI in the germline V gene. The V segment lost 3 bases and the J segment 8 bases; nucleotides outside the gene matches: 26. CDR3 loop: CASSEVLVPGQVPQLRGYTF. The CDR3 DNA reads TGTGCCAGCAGTGAGGTACTAGTCCCGGGACAGGTTCCGCAACTAAGGGGCTACACCTTC.

This clonotype occurred a few times. V is TRBV10-3 and J is TRBJ1-2; 7 bases fit TRBD1. CDR1 ENHRY and CDR2 SYGVKD come from the germline V gene. J lost 4 bases, V lost 3 bases, and 11 bases had no gene match. The CDR3 extends over 16 amino acids. CDR3 sequence reads: CAISEERQGPTYGYTF. The CDR3 DNA follows: TGTGCCATCAGTGAAGAGAGACAGGGCCCCACCTATGGCTACACCTTC.

This clonotype has only a few counts. This chain uses TRBV20-1 with TRBJ1-6, with D possibly being TRBD1 (6 bases). The CDR3 contains 14 residues. V dropped 3 bases and J dropped 6 bases, with 12 bases sitting between them. Germline loops: CDR1 DFQATT, CDR2 SNEGSKA (reference sequence). CDR3 sequence: CSASSGGSNSPLHF. In DNA form, the CDR3 reads TGCAGTGCTAGCAGCGGGGGCAGTAATTCACCCCTCCACTTT.

The chain links TRBV30 to TRBJ2-1, with D perhaps given as TRBD1 or TRBD2 (5 bases each). With 5 bases removed from V and 4 bases from J, the gap between germline ends came to 18 bases. The CDR3 extends over 15 amino acids. Looked up from germline, CDR1 is GTSNPN and CDR2 is SVGIG (reference sequence). CDR3 sequence: CAWQHPFGGYNEQFF. The CDR3 DNA follows: TGTGCCTGGCAACACCCTTTTGGGGGTTACAATGAGCAGTTCTTC.

The CDR3 DNA is TGCAGTGCTGTGCATGGGAAGGGCAATCAGCCCCAGCATTTT. This gives the protein CSAVHGKGNQPQHF. The chain recombines TRBV20-1 with TRBJ1-5, with D uncertain. CDR3 length equals 14 residues. Trimming took off 5 bases at V and 2 bases at J, with 13 bases between the two ends. Germline assignment: CDR1 DFQATT and CDR2 SNEGSKA (reference sequence).

The chain joins TRBV28 to TRBJ2-5, with 7 positions matching TRBD2. J lost 5 bases, V lost 3 bases, and 9 bases had no gene match. Germline values: CDR1 MDHEN, CDR2 SYDVKM. This CDR3 spans 15 amino acids. The CDR3 loop is CASSLRREIWETQYF. The CDR3 nucleotides read TGTGCCAGCAGTTTGCGGCGGGAGATTTGGGAGACCCAGTACTTC.

The V gene is TRBV6-2 or TRBV6-3, the J gene TRBJ1-1; D possibly corresponds to TRBD1 (6 bases). V was shortened by 7 bases and J by 3 bases, with 15 bases between the two germline ends. The germline gives CDR1 MNHEY, CDR2 SVGEGT. The CDR3 contains 14 residues. CDR3 nucleotides: TGTGCCAGCAAGCTCGGGGGGGCTGACACTGAAGCTTTCTTT. This encodes CASKLGGADTEAFF.

The chain joins TRBV19 to TRBJ1-1, with 10 positions matching TRBD1. This CDR3 spans 12 amino acids. The germline V gene encodes CDR1 LNHDA and CDR2 SQIVND (reference sequence). The V segment lost 7 bases and the J segment 11 bases; nucleotides outside the gene matches: 7. Here the CDR3 DNA reads TGTGCCAGTACCCTGGGACAGGGGAATGCTTTCTTT. This gives the protein CASTLGQGNAFF.